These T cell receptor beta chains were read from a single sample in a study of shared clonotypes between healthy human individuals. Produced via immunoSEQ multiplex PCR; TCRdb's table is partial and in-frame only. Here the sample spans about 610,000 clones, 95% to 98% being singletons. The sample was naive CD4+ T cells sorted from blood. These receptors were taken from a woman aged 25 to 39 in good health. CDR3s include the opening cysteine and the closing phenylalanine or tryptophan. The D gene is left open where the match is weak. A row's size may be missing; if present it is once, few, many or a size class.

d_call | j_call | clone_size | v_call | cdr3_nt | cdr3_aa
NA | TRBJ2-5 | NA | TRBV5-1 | TGCGCCAGCAGCTTGGCCTCCGAAGAGACCCAGTACTTC | CASSLASEETQYF
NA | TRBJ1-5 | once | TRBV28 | TGTGCCAGCAGTCTTGTCCGGGACACGAATAGCAATCAGCCCCAGCATTTT | CASSLVRDTNSNQPQHF
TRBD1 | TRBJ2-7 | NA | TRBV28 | TGTGCCAGCAGTTCCGGGACAGTCCTCTACGAGCAGTACTTC | CASSSGTVLYEQYF
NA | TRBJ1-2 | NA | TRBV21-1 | TGTGCCAGCAGCAAAGGACAGGGGACGGGTGGCTACACCTTC | CASSKGQGTGGYTF
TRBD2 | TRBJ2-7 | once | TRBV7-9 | TGTGCCAGCAGCTTAGGGAGCGGGGGGCGGATATACGAGCAGTACTTC | CASSLGSGGRIYEQYF
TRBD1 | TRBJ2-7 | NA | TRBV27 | TGTGCCAGCAGTTTCGGGACAGGGATGGGGGAGCAGTACTTC | CASSFGTGMGEQYF
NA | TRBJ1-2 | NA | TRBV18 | TGTGCCAGCTCACCTGGAGACGGACGATTCAACTATGGCTACACCTTC | CASSPGDGRFNYGYTF
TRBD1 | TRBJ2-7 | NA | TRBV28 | TGTGCCAGCAGTCCAGGGGGCTTATACGAGCAGTACTTC | CASSPGGLYEQYF
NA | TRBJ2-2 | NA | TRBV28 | TGTGCCAGCAGTGAACCGGGACCAAGCACCGGGGAGCTGTTTTTT | CASSEPGPSTGELFF
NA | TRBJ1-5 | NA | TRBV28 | TGTGCCAGCAGTTTAGGACAGCCTAATCAGCCCCAGCATTTT | CASSLGQPNQPQHF
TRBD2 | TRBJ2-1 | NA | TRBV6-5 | TGTGCCAGCAGTTACGGGGGACTAGTGAGGGGTGAGCAGTTCTTC | CASSYGGLVRGEQFF
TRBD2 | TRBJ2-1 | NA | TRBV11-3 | TGTGCCAGCAGCTTTAGTAGCGGGATTTACAATGAGCAGTTCTTC | CASSFSSGIYNEQFF
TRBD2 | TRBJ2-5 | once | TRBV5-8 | TGTGCCAGCAGCCCGGGACTAGCGGGAGAGACCCAGTACTTC | CASSPGLAGETQYF
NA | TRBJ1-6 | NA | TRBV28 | TGTGCCAGCAGTGGACACCCGGGAGTCTCACCCCTCCACTTT | CASSGHPGVSPLHF
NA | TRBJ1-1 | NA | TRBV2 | TGTGCCAGCAAGGGGGAAGCTATGAACACTGAAGCTTTCTTT | CASKGEAMNTEAFF
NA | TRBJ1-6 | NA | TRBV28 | TGTGCCAGCAGTCCGACAGGTTTCTATAATTCACCCCTCCACTTT | CASSPTGFYNSPLHF
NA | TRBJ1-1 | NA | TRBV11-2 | TGTGCCAGCAGCTTAGGGGCCGAGGTGGCGACTGAAGCTTTCTTT | CASSLGAEVATEAFF
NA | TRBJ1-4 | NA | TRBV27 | TGTGCCAGCAGTGCCGCCCCCCCAACTAATGAAAAACTGTTTTTT | CASSAAPPTNEKLFF
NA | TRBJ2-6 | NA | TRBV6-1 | TGTGCCAGCAGTGGGAATATCCCAGGACTCGCCAACAACGTCCTGACTTTC | CASSGNIPGLANNVLTF
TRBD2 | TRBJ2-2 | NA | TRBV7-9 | TGTGCCAGCAGCCCCGGACTAGCGGTGCCCGGGGAGCTGTTTTTT | CASSPGLAVPGELFF
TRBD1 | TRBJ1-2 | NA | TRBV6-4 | TGTGCCAGCAGTGACCCGCGGACAGGGGTCACTGGCTACACCTTC | CASSDPRTGVTGYTF
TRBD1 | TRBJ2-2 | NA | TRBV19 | TGTGCCAGTACATGGGACAGGGTGACCGGGGAGCTGTTTTTT | CASTWDRVTGELFF
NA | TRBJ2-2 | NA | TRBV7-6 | TGTGCCAGCAAGCCGAACACCGGGGAGCTGTTTTTT | CASKPNTGELFF
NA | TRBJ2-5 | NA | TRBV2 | TGTGCCAGCCGGGCAGCCCAAGAGACCCAGTACTTC | CASRAAQETQYF
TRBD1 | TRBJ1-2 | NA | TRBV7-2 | TGTGCCAGCAGCCCAGGACAGGGAGCTAACTATGGCTACACCTTC | CASSPGQGANYGYTF
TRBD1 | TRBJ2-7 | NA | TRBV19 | TGTGCCAGTAGTTCTCAGGGGGCCCTAACCGAGCAGTACTTC | CASSSQGALTEQYF
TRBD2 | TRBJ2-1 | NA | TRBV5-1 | TGCGCCAGCAGCTTGTTATCGCGTCCGGCGGGAGGTCCCCATGAGCAGTTCTTC | CASSLLSRPAGGPHEQFF
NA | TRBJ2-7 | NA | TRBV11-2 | TGTGCCAGCAGCTTATCAGGGGCGATCTACGAGCAGTACTTC | CASSLSGAIYEQYF
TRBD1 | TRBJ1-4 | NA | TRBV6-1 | TGTGCCAGCAGTTTGGACAGGGGGAAGGAAAAACTGTTTTTT | CASSLDRGKEKLFF
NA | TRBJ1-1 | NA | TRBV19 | TGTGCCAGTAGTATAGGACGAGCTAACACTGAAGCTTTCTTT | CASSIGRANTEAFF
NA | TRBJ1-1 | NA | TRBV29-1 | TGCAGCGTTGCGCGGGGGATGACTTTCTTT | CSVARGMTFF
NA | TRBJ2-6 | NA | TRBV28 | TGTGCCAGCACCCCCGGGGGTCGGTCTGGGGCCAACGTCCTGACTTTC | CASTPGGRSGANVLTF
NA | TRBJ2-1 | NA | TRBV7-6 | TGTGCCAGCAGCTCCCCGTTTCAGCTATACAATGAGCAGTTCTTC | CASSSPFQLYNEQFF
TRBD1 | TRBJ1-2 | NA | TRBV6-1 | TGTGCCAGCAGTACTCGGACAGGGTCTAACTATGGCTACACCTTC | CASSTRTGSNYGYTF
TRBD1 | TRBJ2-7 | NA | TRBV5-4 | TGTGCCAGCAGCTTGCCTGGGACAGGCTACGAGCAGTACTTC | CASSLPGTGYEQYF
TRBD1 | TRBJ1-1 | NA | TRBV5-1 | TGCGCCAGCAGCCCGGAACAGGGGGCGGGCACTGAAGCTTTCTTT | CASSPEQGAGTEAFF
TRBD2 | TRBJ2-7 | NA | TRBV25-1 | TGTGCCAGCAGGCCTAGCGGAGGACGGTCCGAGCAGTACTTC | CASRPSGGRSEQYF
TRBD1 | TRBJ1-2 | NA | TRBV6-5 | TGTGCCAGCAGTCCACAGGGGAACTATGGCTACACCTTC | CASSPQGNYGYTF
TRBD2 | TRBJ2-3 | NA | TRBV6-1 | TGTGCCAGCATAGCGGGAGGGCCGGATACGCAGTATTTT | CASIAGGPDTQYF
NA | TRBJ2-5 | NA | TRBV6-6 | TGTGCCAGCAGTTACCTTACGACAGGCTACCAAGAGACCCAGTACTTC | CASSYLTTGYQETQYF
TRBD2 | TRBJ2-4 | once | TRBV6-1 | TGTGCCAGCAGCCGGACGCGGGAGGACATTCAGTACTTC | CASSRTREDIQYF
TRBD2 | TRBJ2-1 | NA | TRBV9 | TGTGCCAGCAGCGTAGTTGACGGGAGGGCCTCCAATGAGCAGTTCTTC | CASSVVDGRASNEQFF
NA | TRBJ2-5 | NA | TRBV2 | TGTGCCAGCATGAGACTACAAGAGACCCAGTACTTC | CASMRLQETQYF
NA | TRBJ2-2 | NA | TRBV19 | TGTGCCAGTAGTATAGTTTTCGGGGAGCTGTTTTTT | CASSIVFGELFF
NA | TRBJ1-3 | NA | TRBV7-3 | TGTGCCAGCAGCCCAACAAGCTCTGGAAACACCATATATTTT | CASSPTSSGNTIYF
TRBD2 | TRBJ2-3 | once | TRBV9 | TGTGCCAGCAGCGTACTCGGGACTAGCGGCACAGATACGCAGTATTTT | CASSVLGTSGTDTQYF
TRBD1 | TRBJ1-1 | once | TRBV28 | TGTGCCAGCAGTTTGGGACAGCTGAACACTGAAGCTTTCTTT | CASSLGQLNTEAFF
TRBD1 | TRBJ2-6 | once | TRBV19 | TGTGCCAGTAGTAGCTCCGGGACAGGGGGCGCTGGGGCCAACGTCCTGACTTTC | CASSSSGTGGAGANVLTF
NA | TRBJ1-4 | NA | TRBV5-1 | TGCGCCAGCCAAAAGGAGGGCCACACAACTAATGAAAAACTGTTTTTT | CASQKEGHTTNEKLFF
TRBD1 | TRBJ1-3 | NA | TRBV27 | TGTGCCAGCAGCAGAGGACAGGGGTTAGGAAACACCATATATTTT | CASSRGQGLGNTIYF
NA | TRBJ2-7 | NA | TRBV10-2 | TGCGCCAGCAGTGACTACGAGCAGTACTTC | CASSDYEQYF
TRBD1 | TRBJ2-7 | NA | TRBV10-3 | TGTGCCAATTCGAAACAGGGGAACTCCTACGAGCAGTACTTC | CANSKQGNSYEQYF
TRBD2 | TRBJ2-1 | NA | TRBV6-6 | TGTGCCAGCAGGCTGGGACTAGCGGGTTGGGATGAGCAGTTCTTC | CASRLGLAGWDEQFF
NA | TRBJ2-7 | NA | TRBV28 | TGTGCCAGCAGCTTCTCGACAGAGACCTACGAGCAGTACTTC | CASSFSTETYEQYF
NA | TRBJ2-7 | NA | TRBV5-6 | TGTGCCAGCAGCCCGGACCCCACGGCATACGAGCAGTACTTC | CASSPDPTAYEQYF
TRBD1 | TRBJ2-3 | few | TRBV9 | TGTGCCAGCAGCCTCACCACAGGGGAGAGTGGCACAGATACGCAGTATTTT | CASSLTTGESGTDTQYF
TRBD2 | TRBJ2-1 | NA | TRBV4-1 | TGCGCCAGCAGCCGGGGACTAGCGGGAGGGCCAAGGAATGAGCAGTTCTTC | CASSRGLAGGPRNEQFF
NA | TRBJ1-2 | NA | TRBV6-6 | TGTGCCAGCAGCCCCCCGACAGCAAACTATGGCTACACCTTC | CASSPPTANYGYTF
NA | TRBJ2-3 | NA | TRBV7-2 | TGTGCCAGCAGCTTAGGGGCGGCAGATACGCAGTATTTT | CASSLGAADTQYF